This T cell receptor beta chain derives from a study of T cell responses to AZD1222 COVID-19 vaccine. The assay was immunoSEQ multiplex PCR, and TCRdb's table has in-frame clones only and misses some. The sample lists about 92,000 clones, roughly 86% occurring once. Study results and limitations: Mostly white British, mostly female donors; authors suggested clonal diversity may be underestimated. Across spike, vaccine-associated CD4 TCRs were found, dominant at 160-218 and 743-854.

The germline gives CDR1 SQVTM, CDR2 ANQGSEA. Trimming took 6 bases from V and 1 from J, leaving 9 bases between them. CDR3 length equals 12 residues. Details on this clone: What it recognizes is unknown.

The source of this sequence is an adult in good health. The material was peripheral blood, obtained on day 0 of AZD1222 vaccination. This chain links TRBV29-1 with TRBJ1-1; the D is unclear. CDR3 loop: CSVRTENTEAFF. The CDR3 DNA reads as TGCAGCGTGAGAACAGAGAACACTGAAGCTTTCTTT.